This T cell receptor beta chain was captured in a study of control samples from healthy donors and cancer patients (dated by TCRdb to between 2020 and 2021). Library method: the immunoSEQ multiplex PCR assay. Here the immuneACCESS table is served through TCRdb, limited to in-frame sequences with V and J called. Missing clones are a known gap in these copies; in checked studies unresolved V genes cover under half, and the rest lacks a known reason. This sample has 170,000 or so clones in its table, and just under 95% of those were observed once. The top ten clones comprise more than 1.1% of the sample. About this clone itself: Its antigen is currently not known. Within one base of it there is no much larger clone, and no base qualities were kept.

The CDR1 and CDR2 encoded by the germline V gene (reference sequence) are LNHDA and SQIVND. Deletion took 4 bases off V and 3 bases off J, with a span of 7 bases between the germline ends. From the cysteine through the phenylalanine, the CDR3 covers 13 amino acids. The DNA shown is the 39-base CDR3, in frame from base 1. This receptor was identified in a man aged 18 to 35 in good health. The chain joins TRBV19 to TRBJ1-3; TRBD1 is a possible D gene, resting on 6 matching bases. Sequencing used blood. The CDR3 has the sequence CASSNRVGNTIYF. The DNA sequence reads TGTGCCAGTAGTAACAGGGTTGGAAACACCATATATTTT.